The clone carrying this T cell receptor beta chain came up many times. Its target is unknown. TCRdb reanalysed the 5' RACE reads using MiXCR and keeps one entry per CDR3 protein. The sample shows about 660,000 distinct CDR3 sequences, less than 10% of them seen only once. The data are from a study of identical twins. Study-wide findings and caveats: A partial confounding effect on zero-insertion analyses could come from invariant MAIT and iNKT cells. With abundant cord blood beta clonotypes, insertions were fewer; memory repertoires showed no such pattern.

There were only healthy Caucasians among the donors. The CDR3 sequence is 15 residues long. Per the germline V gene, CDR1 is LNHNV and CDR2 is YYDKDF (reference sequence). V lost 5 bases and J lost 4; bases outside the gene matches: 6. This sample also belongs to another study, concerning yellow fever vaccine responses in identical twins.

The V and J genes are TRBV15 and TRBJ2-2, with TRBD1 matching 8 bases. The source of this sequence is a woman under 30 in good health. What was sequenced was PBMCs. CDR3 sequence (DNA): TGTGCCACCAGCTTCGACAGGGGAGGCACCGGGGAGCTGTTTTTT. The encoded protein is CATSFDRGGTGELFF.